This TCR beta chain was identified in a study of cytomegalovirus exposure and HLA in healthy donors. General study points: In vitro testing confirmed three CMV-associated chains as specific for CMV antigens. TCR beta V segments were, for the most part, productive about 87% or about 30% of the time in an earlier analysis. V- and J-gene trimming in TCR beta was tied to a missense DCLRE1C variant by an analysis performed later.

This clone came up a few times. The antigen is undetermined. PCR used 60 Vbeta primers and 13 Jbeta primers. Here immunoSEQ multiplex PCR was the method, and the copy in TCRdb shows in-frame clones only, minus some. The data contain over 200,000 clones, approximately 80% of them seen just once; the ten biggest clones take up approximately 3.9%. Per the germline V gene, CDR1 is KGHSH and CDR2 is LQKENI. The length of the CDR3 is 15 residues. After removal of 0 bases from V and 0 bases from J, the junction contained 2 bases not matched to a gene. The source of this sequence is a male donor in good health and CMV-seronegative. Sequencing was done on a sample of PBMCs. This sequence joins TRBV18 and TRBJ2-7; 7 bases are shared with TRBD1. Here the CDR3 DNA reads TGTGCCAGCTCACCACCGGCAGGGGGCTCCTACGAGCAGTACTTC. Residues: CASSPPAGGSYEQYF.